The 27 T cell receptor beta chains given below trace back to one sample, sequenced in a study of somatic mutations in cytotoxic T cells in rheumatoid arthritis. Assay: immunoSEQ multiplex PCR; the TCRdb copy retains only in-frame clones and omits some. The sample gives about 30,000 clones, 82% of which show up once; about 8.6% is in the top ten. The sample taken for sequencing was CD8+ T cells sorted from blood. These receptors originate from an adult with rheumatoid arthritis.

Only one count was recorded for this clone. The chain employs TRBV2 and TRBJ2-1; possibly TRBD1 or TRBD2 for D (6 bases each). Germline lookup yields CDR1 SNHLY and CDR2 FYNNEI. V shed 6 bases and J shed 3 bases, with 18 bases lying between them. This CDR3 has 16 residues. The CDR3 is CASSRRGAGFYNEQFF. The CDR3, as DNA: TGTGCCAGCAGCCGTAGGGGGGCAGGTTTCTACAATGAGCAGTTCTTC.

This chain links TRBV5-4 with TRBJ1-1; D not resolved. Per the germline V gene, CDR1 is SGHNT and CDR2 is YYREEE (reference sequence). With 4 bases removed from V and 6 bases from J, the gap between germline ends came to 13 bases. This CDR3 comprises 13 residues. As DNA, the CDR3 is TGTGCCAGCAGCCTTCCGACTATCGCTGAAGCTTTCTTT. It specifies CASSLPTIAEAFF.

This chain uses TRBV10-3 with TRBJ1-1, with D possibly matching TRBD1 (6 bases). Per the germline V gene, CDR1 is ENHRY and CDR2 is SYGVKD. The CDR3 consists of 14 residues. V lost 8 bases and J lost 1, with 14 bases in between. The CDR3 here is CAIRLDSSNTEAFF. The CDR3 DNA reads as TGTGCCATCCGACTGGACAGCTCGAACACTGAAGCTTTCTTT.

This clone was picked up a small number of times. The V gene is TRBV19, the J gene TRBJ1-5; no clear D. Between the trimmed V and J ends, which lost 7 bases and 5 bases, there was a span of 15 bases. The CDR3 is made up of 14 amino acids. Germline-derived CDR1 and CDR2 are LNHDA and SQIVND (reference sequence). CDR3 sequence reads: CASMAGRAHQPQHF. In nucleotides, the CDR3 is TGTGCCAGTATGGCCGGACGAGCCCATCAGCCCCAGCATTTT.

V usage is TRBV5-1 and J usage is TRBJ2-5, with TRBD2 matching 13 bases. The CDR3 is 15 amino acids. Germline loops: CDR1 SGHRS, CDR2 YFSETQ. V trimming: 5 bases; J trimming: 5 bases; junction bases outside the gene matches: 6. In DNA, the CDR3 is TGCGCCAGCAGGGGACTAGCGGGAAGGGGGGAGACCCAGTACTTC. Translation gives CASRGLAGRGETQYF.

The chain combines TRBV15 with TRBJ1-2; a weak D match, TRBD1 (5 bases). Germline CDR1 reads LNHNV; CDR2 reads YYDKDF (reference sequence). The germline V and J ends were trimmed by 3 bases and 3 bases, with 14 bases remaining between them. There are 15 residues in the CDR3. CDR3 sequence (DNA): TGTGCCACCAGCAGCGGGGACGCCGCGGACTATGGCTACACCTTC. Encoded protein: CATSSGDAADYGYTF.

The chain employs TRBV28 and TRBJ2-1; perhaps TRBD2 as D (5 bases). The germline V gene has CDR1 MDHEN and CDR2 SYDVKM. This CDR3 spans 14 amino acids. V was cut by 1 base and J by 4 bases, with 8 bases left in between. In DNA, the CDR3 is TGTGCCAGCAGTTTATTAGCGAAATACAATGAGCAGTTCTTC. Its translation: CASSLLAKYNEQFF.

A note on this clone: Germline and junction disagree at one end, which may indicate a read error. The chain is built from TRBV7-6 and TRBJ2-5; 9 bases fit TRBD2. The CDR3 consists of 14 residues. The V gene's germline CDR1 is SGHVS and CDR2 FNYEAQ. The CDR3 DNA is TGTGCCAGCAGCCTAGCGGGATCGCAGGAGACCCAGTACTTC. It encodes CASSLAGSQETQYF. Full variable domain (remainder filled in from reference TRBV7-6 and TRBJ2-5): GAGVSQSPRYKVTKRGQDVALRCDPISGHVSLYWYRQALGQGPEFLTYFNYEAQQDKSGLPNDRFSAERPEGSISTLTIQRTEQRDSAMYRCASSLAGSQETQYFGPGTRLLVL.

The chain combines TRBV5-4 with TRBJ2-7; tentatively, D is TRBD2 (5 bases). The CDR3 totals 12 residues. Germline V lookup: CDR1 SGHNT, CDR2 YYREEE (reference sequence). V was pared by 4 bases and J by 7 bases, with 12 bases between. CDR3 loop: CASSLASGEQYF. The CDR3 coding sequence is TGTGCCAGCAGCCTAGCCTCTGGGGAGCAGTACTTC.

This chain uses TRBV5-1 with TRBJ2-5; D call uncertain. V was pared by 5 bases and J by 5 bases, with 4 bases between. CDR3 length: 10 residues. CDR1 is SGHRS, CDR2 YFSETQ, per germline. CDR3 sequence reads: CASRGETQYF. The CDR3 DNA follows: TGCGCCAGCAGGGGGGAGACCCAGTACTTC.

The chain combines TRBV7-9 with TRBJ1-5, with D possibly TRBD1 on 6 matching bases. Germline V gene sequence: CDR1 SEHNR, CDR2 FQNEAQ (reference sequence). The CDR3 covers 14 residues. The V and J ends lost 3 bases and 6 bases respectively, with 12 bases between them. This CDR3 is CASSLGQGSQPQHF. CDR3 coding DNA: TGTGCCAGCAGCTTGGGGCAGGGGAGTCAGCCCCAGCATTTT.

In this sample, this clone turned up a few times. V is TRBV4-2 and J is TRBJ1-1, with D perhaps matching TRBD1 (5 bases). This CDR3 is 14 amino acids long. With 4 bases removed from V and 1 base from J, the gap between germline ends came to 10 bases. Germline V lookup: CDR1 LGHNA, CDR2 YNFKEQ. CDR3: CASSLGGRNTEAFF. Written as DNA, the CDR3 is TGTGCCAGCAGCCTGGGGGGGAGGAACACTGAAGCTTTCTTT.

The chain couples TRBV19 to TRBJ1-2; tentative D call: TRBD1 (6 bases). V was shortened by 8 bases and J by 6 bases, with 10 bases between the two germline ends. The CDR3 is 11 residues long. From germline, CDR1 is LNHDA and CDR2 SQIVND (reference sequence). The chain's CDR3 is CASGTGNGYTF. The DNA of the CDR3 is TGTGCCAGTGGAACAGGGAATGGCTACACCTTC.

This clone was detected only a few times. The V gene is TRBV7-9, the J gene TRBJ1-3, with 7 bases matching TRBD1. Germline CDR1 is SEHNR and CDR2 is FQNEAQ (reference sequence). This CDR3 contains 17 residues. V was pared by 1 base and J by 8 bases, with 14 bases of the junction left unmatched. CDR3 in amino acids: CASSLVRPGQRSHTIYF. CDR3 bases: TGTGCCAGCAGCTTAGTCCGACCGGGACAGAGATCACACACCATATATTTT.

The CDR3 region is CASSHEGTTEAFF. Here the CDR3 DNA reads TGCGCCAGCAGCCATGAGGGGACCACTGAAGCTTTCTTT. The rearrangement uses TRBV4-1 and TRBJ1-1, with D tentatively TRBD1 (5 bases). The germline CDR1 and CDR2 sequences are MGHRA and YSYEKL. The CDR3 contains 13 residues. Deletions cut 3 bases from V and 4 bases from J, with 9 bases between.

This rearrangement joins TRBV29-1 to TRBJ2-5; TRBD2 might be the D (6 bases). CDR3 size: 16 residues. Germline-derived CDR1 and CDR2 are SQVTM and ANQGSEA. V was trimmed by 0 bases and J by 2 bases, leaving 16 bases between them. CDR3 DNA sequence: TGCAGCGTTGAAGATTGGGAGGTTGTGGCTCAAGAGACCCAGTACTTC. This codes for CSVEDWEVVAQETQYF.

The chain recombines TRBV29-1 with TRBJ1-2; D not certain. The germline gives CDR1 SQVTM, CDR2 ANQGSEA. The CDR3 is made up of 13 amino acids. Trimming shortened V by 4 bases and J by 4 bases, and 13 bases separated the two germline ends. The chain's CDR3 is CSVGPLEGYGYTF. The CDR3 nucleotides read TGCAGCGTTGGCCCGCTCGAGGGCTATGGCTACACCTTC. Full variable domain (remainder filled in from reference TRBV29-1 and TRBJ1-2): SAVISQKPSRDICQRGTSLTIQCQVDSQVTMMFWYRQQPGQSLTLIATANQGSEATYESGFVIDKFPISRPNLTFSTLTVSNMSPEDSSIYLCSVGPLEGYGYTFGSGTRLTVV.

The chain carries TRBV27 and TRBJ2-1; no reliable D call. Trimming shortened V by 6 bases and J by 9 bases, and 15 bases separated the two germline ends. Germline assignment: CDR1 MNHEY and CDR2 SMNVEV (reference sequence). There are 13 residues in the CDR3. DNA for the CDR3: TGTGCCAGCAGCCCCGGTGTGTGGGGTGAGCAGTTCTTC. Translating gives CASSPGVWGEQFF.

The V and J genes are TRBV29-1 and TRBJ2-7, with 7 bases that match TRBD1. Germline trimming cut 6 bases from V and 5 bases from J; bases unmatched to any gene: 4. Per germline, CDR1 SQVTM and CDR2 ANQGSEA. The CDR3 contains 11 residues. The CDR3 DNA reads as TGCAGCGTCGATACAGGGGACGAGCAGTACTTC. Its protein product is CSVDTGDEQYF.

This chain's CDR3 is CASSIWDRDEKLFF. As DNA, the CDR3 is TGTGCCAGCAGCATTTGGGACAGGGACGAAAAACTGTTTTTT. The chain has TRBV7-6 and TRBJ1-4, with 9 bases aligning to TRBD1. The junction had 6 bases not matched to a gene; V was cut back by 5 bases and J by 8 bases. CDR3 length equals 14 residues. The germline V gene has CDR1 SGHVS and CDR2 FNYEAQ.

This chain connects TRBV19 to TRBJ1-5; D is uncertain. Germline V gene data show CDR1 as LNHDA and CDR2 as SQIVND (reference sequence). V gave up 5 bases and J gave up 3 bases, with 20 bases separating them. The CDR3 runs to 17 residues. The CDR3 here is CASSASWPVNDNQPQHF. In nucleotides, the CDR3 is TGTGCCAGTAGTGCTTCCTGGCCGGTAAATGACAATCAGCCCCAGCATTTT.

This chain connects TRBV6-5 to TRBJ2-2; possibly TRBD2 for D (7 bases). CDR1 is MNHEY, CDR2 SVGAGI, per germline. Trimming left V 5 bases short and J 4 bases short, with 11 bases between. This CDR3 contains 14 residues. CDR3 region: CASSAGAGTGELFF. The CDR3 DNA is TGTGCCAGCAGTGCGGGGGCAGGCACCGGGGAGCTGTTTTTT.

A few counts support this clone. This rearrangement joins TRBV6-5 to TRBJ1-1; no firm D call. V lost 6 bases, J lost 6 bases, and 14 bases lay in between. Germline CDR1 and CDR2: MNHEY and SVGAGI. The CDR3 is made up of 13 amino acids. The CDR3, as DNA: TGTGCCAGCAGCCCAGGCACTACTTCTGAAGCTTTCTTT. Protein sequence: CASSPGTTSEAFF.

V and J are TRBV13 and TRBJ2-3, with 10 bases fitting TRBD2. Germline-derived CDR1 and CDR2 are PRHDT and FYEKMQ (reference sequence). This CDR3 comprises 19 residues. V shed 5 bases, J shed 0 bases, and the junction held 14 bases outside the gene matches. The CDR3 loop reads CASSDQMSGRVPSTDTQYF. CDR3 coding DNA: TGTGCCAGCAGCGACCAGATGAGCGGGAGGGTCCCTAGCACAGATACGCAGTATTTT.

The chain is built from TRBV5-6 and TRBJ2-1; D ambiguous. Germline V gene data show CDR1 as SGHDT and CDR2 as YYEEEE. The V gene lost 0 bases and the J gene lost 1 base, with 11 bases spanning the gap. The CDR3 is 16 residues long. This chain's CDR3 is CASSLGTAVSYNEQFF. The CDR3 DNA is TGTGCCAGCAGCTTGGGGACGGCAGTTTCCTACAATGAGCAGTTCTTC. Full variable domain (missing parts from reference TRBV5-6 and TRBJ2-1): DAGVTQSPTHLIKTRGQQVTLRCSPKSGHDTVSWYQQALGQGPQFIFQYYEEEERQRGNFPDRFSGHQFPNYSSELNVNALLLGDSALYLCASSLGTAVSYNEQFFGPGTRLTVL.

The rearrangement uses TRBV5-6 and TRBJ1-2, with D unresolved. The CDR3 covers 11 residues. With 3 bases removed from V and 3 bases from J, the gap between germline ends came to 3 bases. From germline, CDR1 is SGHDT and CDR2 YYEEEE. The DNA for the CDR3 is TGTGCCAGCAGCTCGGACTATGGCTACACCTTC. This codes for CASSSDYGYTF. Full variable domain (missing parts from reference TRBV5-6 and TRBJ1-2): DAGVTQSPTHLIKTRGQQVTLRCSPKSGHDTVSWYQQALGQGPQFIFQYYEEEERQRGNFPDRFSGHQFPNYSSELNVNALLLGDSALYLCASSSDYGYTFGSGTRLTVV.

V gene TRBV6-1 combines with J gene TRBJ2-7; D might be TRBD1 (5 bases). V shed 9 bases and J shed 4 bases, with 13 bases lying between them. The CDR3 covers 12 residues. CDR1 and CDR2 (germline): MNHNS, SASEGT. CDR3 protein: CASFAGNYEQYF. DNA of the CDR3: TGTGCCAGTTTCGCAGGGAATTACGAGCAGTACTTC.